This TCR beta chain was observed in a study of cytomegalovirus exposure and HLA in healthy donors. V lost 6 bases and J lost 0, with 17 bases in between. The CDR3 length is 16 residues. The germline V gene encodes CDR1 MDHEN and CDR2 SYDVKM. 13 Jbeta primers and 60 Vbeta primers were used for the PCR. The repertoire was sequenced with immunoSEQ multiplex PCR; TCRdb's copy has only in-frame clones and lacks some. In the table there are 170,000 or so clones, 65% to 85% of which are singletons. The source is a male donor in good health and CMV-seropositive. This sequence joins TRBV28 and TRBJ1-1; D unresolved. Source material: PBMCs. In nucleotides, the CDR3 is TGTGCCAGCAGCGAAGAGGGCAGATCTATGAACACTGAAGCTTTCTTT. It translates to CASSEEGRSMNTEAFF.